The clone carrying this T cell receptor (beta chain) was counted at least ten times. This sample's TCRbeta library carried unique molecular identifier barcodes. TCRdb reanalysed the PCR reads using MiXCR and keeps one entry per CDR3 protein. The sample yields under 300,000 distinct CDR3 sequences, 9.7% seen once. The data derive from a study of T-cell reconstitution after alpha-beta-depleted transplantation in children. The ends were cut back, 4 bases at V and 3 bases at J, with 9 bases in the middle. CDR1 is SGHTA and CDR2 is FQGNSA in the germline V gene. CDR3 length: 13 amino acids. V usage is TRBV7-2 and J usage is TRBJ1-2; possible D gene TRBD1, 6 bases. This TCR derives from a human donor who donated a stem cell graft to a child with SCID. Sequenced material: PBMCs from the stem cell graft donor, taken from the stem cell graft. The CDR3 DNA follows: TGTGCCAGCAGCTCCAACAGGGACTATGGCTACACCTTC. This codes for CASSSNRDYGYTF. Full variable domain (missing parts from reference TRBV7-2 and TRBJ1-2): GAGVSQSPSNKVTEKGKDVELRCDPISGHTALYWYRQSLGQGLEFLIYFQGNSAPDKSGLPSDRFSAERTGGSVSTLTIQRTQQEDSAVYLCASSSNRDYGYTFGSGTRLTVV.